The source of this TCR beta chain is a study of cytomegalovirus exposure and HLA in healthy donors. CDR1 is SGHVS, CDR2 FQNEAQ, per germline. The CDR3 runs 14 residues. Trimming cost V 8 bases and J 8 bases; bases outside gene matches: 10. PCR amplification relied on 60 Vbeta primers (plus 13 Jbeta primers). Sequenced by immunoSEQ multiplex PCR; TCRdb stores in-frame clones only, minus some. The table has roughly 86,000 clones, about three quarters seen once. The specimen was PBMCs. The clonotype was recovered from a man aged 50 to 59 in good health and CMV-seropositive. The V call is TRBV7-8, the J call TRBJ2-1, with 9 bases aligning to TRBD2. CDR3 amino acids: CASGGGLAHHEQFF. CDR3 DNA: TGTGCCAGCGGGGGGGGACTAGCACACCATGAGCAGTTCTTC. Variable domain in full (rest from reference TRBV7-8 and TRBJ2-1): GAGVSQSPRYKVAKRGQDVALRCDPISGHVSLFWYQQALGQGPEFLTYFQNEAQLDKSGLPSDRFFAERPEGSVSTLKIQRTQQEDSAVYLCASGGGLAHHEQFFGPGTRLTVL.